This T cell receptor beta chain was sequenced during a study of cytomegalovirus exposure and HLA in healthy donors. Primers: 60 Vbeta forward and 13 Jbeta reverse. Using immunoSEQ multiplex PCR, the repertoire was profiled, and TCRdb retains in-frame clones only, with some absent. There are 90,000 to 130,000 clones in the sample; approximately 86% occur only once, and about 1.8% lies in the top ten. The CDR3 contains 15 residues. Germline V gives CDR1 SGDLS, CDR2 YYNGEE. Trimming took 4 bases from V and 8 from J, leaving 16 bases between them. This TCR was recovered from a man aged 35 to 55 in good health and CMV-seronegative. Material for sequencing was PBMCs. The rearrangement joins TRBV9 to TRBJ1-6; the D gene is possibly TRBD1 (6 bases). The CDR3 region is CASSLATGSDSPLHF. In DNA, the CDR3 is TGTGCCAGCAGCCTCGCGACAGGATCGGATTCACCCCTCCACTTT.